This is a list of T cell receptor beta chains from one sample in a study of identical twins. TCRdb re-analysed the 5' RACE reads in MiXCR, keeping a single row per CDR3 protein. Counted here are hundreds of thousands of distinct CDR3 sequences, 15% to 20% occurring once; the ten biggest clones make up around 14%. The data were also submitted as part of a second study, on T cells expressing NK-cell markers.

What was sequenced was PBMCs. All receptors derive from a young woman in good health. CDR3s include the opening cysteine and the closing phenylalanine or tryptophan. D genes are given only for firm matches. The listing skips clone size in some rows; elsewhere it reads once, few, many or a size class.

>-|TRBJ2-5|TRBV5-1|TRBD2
TGCGCCAGCAGCTCGGGACTAGCGGGAGCAAGGGAGACCCAGTACTTC
CASSSGLAGARETQYF
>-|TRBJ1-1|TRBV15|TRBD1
TGTGCCACCAGCCTGACAGGGACCACTGAAGCTTTCTTT
CATSLTGTTEAFF
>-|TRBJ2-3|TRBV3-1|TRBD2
TGTGCCAGCAGCCAGGGGGGACTAGCCCCAGATACGCAGTATTTT
CASSQGGLAPDTQYF
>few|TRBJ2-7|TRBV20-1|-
TGCAGTGCTACAGGGCCGAATCTTCTCGAGCAGTACTTC
CSATGPNLLEQYF
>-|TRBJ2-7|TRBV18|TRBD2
TGTGCCAGCTCACCAAGCGGGGGGCCCCACGAGCAGTACTTC
CASSPSGGPHEQYF
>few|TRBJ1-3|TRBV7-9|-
TGTGCCAGCAGCCAGATCAGCTCTGGAAACACCATATATTTT
CASSQISSGNTIYF
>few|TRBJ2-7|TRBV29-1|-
TGCAGCGCCACCGGGACTCCCTCCTCCGGGCTTTACGAGCAGTACTTC
CSATGTPSSGLYEQYF
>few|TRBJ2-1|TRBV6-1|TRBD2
TGTGCCAGCAGCCCACTAGCGGGAGGGAACTACAATGAGCAGTTCTTC
CASSPLAGGNYNEQFF
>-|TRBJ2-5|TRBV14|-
TGTGCCAGCAGCCAAGACCGGAGGACCCAGTACTTC
CASSQDRRTQYF
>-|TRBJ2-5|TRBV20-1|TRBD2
TGCAGTGCTAGAGCCTCTGCGGGAGGGCCAAAGGGGCAAGAGACCCAGTACTTC
CSARASAGGPKGQETQYF
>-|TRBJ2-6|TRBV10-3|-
TGTGCCATCAGTGGAGGGGCAGGGCCTGGGGCCAACGTCCTGACTTTC
CAISGGAGPGANVLTF
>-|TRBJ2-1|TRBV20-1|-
TGCAGTGCTGCCCCAGTTCTCTATGAGCAGTTCTTC
CSAAPVLYEQFF
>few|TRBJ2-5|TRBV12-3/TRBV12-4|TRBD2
TGTGCCAGCAGTTCGACTAGCGGGGCTCAAGAGACCCAGTACTTC
CASSSTSGAQETQYF
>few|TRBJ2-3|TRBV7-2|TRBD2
TGTGCCAGCAGCCCCGCCGGGACTAGCGAGATCGGTACGCAGTATTTT
CASSPAGTSEIGTQYF
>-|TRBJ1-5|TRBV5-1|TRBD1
TGCGCCAGCAGCCCCGGGACAGGGTTGGATCAGCCCCAGCATTTT
CASSPGTGLDQPQHF
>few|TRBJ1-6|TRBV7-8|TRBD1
TGTGCCAGCAGCTTATCAGGGGGCGAATCACCCCTCCACTTT
CASSLSGGESPLHF
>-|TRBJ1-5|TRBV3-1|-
TGTGCCAGCAGCCAAGGTGGCGGGGGGATTCAGCCCCAGCATTTT
CASSQGGGGIQPQHF
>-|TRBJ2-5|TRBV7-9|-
TGTGCCAGCAGCCCCCGGACGGCAGAAGAGACCCAGTACTTC
CASSPRTAEETQYF
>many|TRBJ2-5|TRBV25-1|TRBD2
TGTGCCAGCAGTGTAGCGGGGGGACAAGAGACCCAGTACTTC
CASSVAGGQETQYF
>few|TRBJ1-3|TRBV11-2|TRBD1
TGTGCCAGCAGCCCTCGGGGGGGCAGGGGGAGCTCTGGAAACACCATATATTTT
CASSPRGGRGSSGNTIYF
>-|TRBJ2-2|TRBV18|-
TGTGCCAGCTCACCGCCCGGGACGGTGAACACCGGGGAGCTGTTTTTT
CASSPPGTVNTGELFF
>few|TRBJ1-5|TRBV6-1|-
TGTGCCAGCAGGGATCAGGGAAGTCGCAATCAGCCCCAGCATTTT
CASRDQGSRNQPQHF
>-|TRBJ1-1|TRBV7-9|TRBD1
TGTGCCAGCAGCTTAACACAGGGGAGGAACACTGAAGCTTTCTTT
CASSLTQGRNTEAFF
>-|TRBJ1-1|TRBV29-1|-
TGCAGCGGTGCGGTTGGTGGGAACACTGAAGCTTTCTTT
CSGAVGGNTEAFF
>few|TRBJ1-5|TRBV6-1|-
TGTGCCAGCAGTGCCTCGGATGGGAGGCCCCAGCATTTT
CASSASDGRPQHF
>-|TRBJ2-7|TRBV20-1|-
TGCAGTGCTCCCTCCGGGGACTTTTCCTACGAGCAGTACTTC
CSAPSGDFSYEQYF
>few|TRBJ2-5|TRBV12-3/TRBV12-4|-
TGTGCCAGCAGTTTCGGTAGCGGGACCCAGTACTTC
CASSFGSGTQYF
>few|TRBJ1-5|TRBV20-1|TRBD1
TGCAGTGCTAGAGTCCCGGGACAGGGAATCAATCAGCCCCAGCATTTT
CSARVPGQGINQPQHF
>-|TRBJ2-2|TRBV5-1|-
TGCGCCAGCAGCTCCAGGCTGAACACCGGGGAGCTGTTTTTT
CASSSRLNTGELFF
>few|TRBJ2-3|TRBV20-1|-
TGCAGTGCTAGCGGGGAGGTCGATACGCAGTATTTT
CSASGEVDTQYF
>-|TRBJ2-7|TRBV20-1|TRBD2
TGCAGTGCTAGAGGTCCTTACCCGGGACTAGCCTACGAGCAGTACTTC
CSARGPYPGLAYEQYF
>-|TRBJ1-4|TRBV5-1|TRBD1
TGCGCCAGCAGCTTAGGAGAACAGGGGGTCGGAAAACTGTTTTTT
CASSLGEQGVGKLFF